This TCR beta chain was recorded in a study of cytomegalovirus exposure and HLA in healthy donors. The PCR employed 60 Vbeta primers together with 13 Jbeta primers. The protocol was immunoSEQ multiplex PCR, while the TCRdb copy is restricted to in-frame clones and leaves out a portion. In all, the sample yields 60,000 or so clones. Trimming pared 4 bases from V and 0 bases from J, leaving 10 bases between. This CDR3 is 15 amino acids long. The germline V gene encodes CDR1 MGHRA and CDR2 YSYEKL. Overall study results and limits: High sensitivity and specificity were reportedly achieved when the classifier diagnosed cytomegalovirus status. The authors enumerated 150 to 200 TCR beta chains as linked to cytomegalovirus. As a later analysis showed, a missense DCLRE1C variant was linked to trimming of TCR beta V- and J-genes.

To note about this clone: Its antigen is not known.

Healthy people donating bone marrow made up the donors. Sequenced material: PBMCs. The chain couples TRBV4-1 to TRBJ1-5, with D hard to call. The receptor was derived from a woman aged 18-29 years in good health and CMV-seronegative. The CDR3, as DNA: TGCGCCAGCAGCCCAACAGTTTATAGCAATCAGCCCCAGCATTTT. Residues: CASSPTVYSNQPQHF.